The 32 T cell receptor beta chains below come from one sample, sequenced in a study of Tregs in tolerant kidney transplant recipients. The assay was immunoSEQ multiplex PCR, and TCRdb's table has in-frame clones only and misses some. The sample has 60,000 to 95,000 clones, approximately 98% seen once. This sample comprised CD4+ T cells from blood, obtained before the transplant. The receptors stem from a human donor who received a combined kidney and bone marrow transplant.

This chain joins TRBV6-5 and TRBJ2-7; D is unresolved. CDR3 length: 15 residues. Deletions cut 0 bases from V and 3 bases from J, with 12 bases between. Germline CDR1 is MNHEY and CDR2 is SVGAGI. CDR3 bases: TGTGCCAGCAGTTACTCGAGGCAGATTAACTACGAGCAGTACTTC. Translated, it gives CASSYSRQINYEQYF.

This chain links TRBV7-6 with TRBJ2-5; TRBD1 matches 7 bases. V lost 4 bases, J lost 2 bases, and 7 bases stayed unmatched. Germline V gene lookup returns CDR1 SGHVS and CDR2 FNYEAQ. This CDR3 is built from 15 residues. The CDR3 DNA reads as TGTGCCAGCAGCTCGAAGGGACAGACTCAAGAGACCCAGTACTTC. Translated: CASSSKGQTQETQYF. Together with reference TRBV7-6 and TRBJ2-5, the CDR3 gives the full variable domain: GAGVSQSPRYKVTKRGQDVALRCDPISGHVSLYWYRQALGQGPEFLTYFNYEAQQDKSGLPNDRFSAERPEGSISTLTIQRTEQRDSAMYRCASSSKGQTQETQYFGPGTRLLVL.

This clone appeared once. The V call is TRBV6-6, the J call TRBJ1-1; the match to TRBD1 covers 7 bases. This CDR3 is 14 amino acids long. In germline, CDR1 is MNHNY, CDR2 SVGAGI (reference sequence). With V trimmed by 2 bases and J by 6 bases, 6 bases remained unmatched. The CDR3 is CASSYPDRTPEAFF. As DNA, the CDR3 is TGTGCCAGCAGTTACCCGGACAGGACCCCTGAAGCTTTCTTT.

The V and J genes are TRBV29-1 and TRBJ2-7; 10 bases agree with TRBD2. V shed 1 base, J shed 5 bases, and the junction held 8 bases outside the gene matches. Per the germline V gene, CDR1 is SQVTM and CDR2 is ANQGSEA. This CDR3 is built from 15 residues. The CDR3 protein is CSVEGLAGVLDEQYF. The CDR3 nucleotides are TGCAGCGTTGAAGGGCTAGCGGGGGTCCTGGACGAGCAGTACTTC.

This clone was picked up one time. The chain employs TRBV28 and TRBJ2-2; TRBD2 is a possible D gene (7 bases). V lost 3 bases and J lost 5, with 13 bases in between. Per germline, CDR1 MDHEN and CDR2 SYDVKM. The CDR3 is 15 amino acids. The CDR3 bases are TGTGCCAGCAGTTTGAGGGGGGGCCCGACCGGGGAGCTGTTTTTT. Its translation: CASSLRGGPTGELFF. The full variable domain, in which reference TRBV28 and TRBJ2-2 provide the parts outside the CDR3, is DVKVTQSSRYLVKRTGEKVFLECVQDMDHENMFWYRQDPGLGLRLIYFSYDVKMKEKGDIPEGYSVSREKKERFSLILESASTNQTSMYLCASSLRGGPTGELFFGEGSRLTVL.

The J gene is TRBJ1-1, the V gene TRBV21-1; no DNA check was done on the table's D call, TRBD1. TRBV21-1 is a recognized pseudogene. This CDR3 is 9 amino acids long. CDR3 DNA sequence: TGTGCCAGCAGCAAAGCGCAGAACTTT. Protein product: CASSKAQNF.

This rearrangement joins TRBV2 to TRBJ1-4; D uncertain. This CDR3 region has 13 residues. Trimming pared 7 bases from V and 8 bases from J, leaving 14 bases between. The V gene's germline CDR1 is SNHLY and CDR2 FYNNEI. The CDR3 spells CASKLLREEKLFF. Written as DNA, the CDR3 is TGTGCCAGCAAACTGTTGAGGGAAGAAAAACTGTTTTTT.

CDR3 amino acids: CASSPTFLEKLFF. CDR3 nucleotide sequence: TGTGCCAGCTCACCCACATTTCTTGAAAAACTGTTTTTT. The J gene is TRBJ1-4, the V gene TRBV18; D unresolved. V dropped 3 bases and J dropped 7 bases, with 9 bases sitting between them. CDR3 length: 13 amino acids. Germline V lookup: CDR1 KGHSH, CDR2 LQKENI. Combining the CDR3 with reference TRBV18 and TRBJ1-4 gives the whole variable domain NAGVMQNPRHLVRRRGQEARLRCSPMKGHSHVYWYRQLPEEGLKFMVYLQKENIIDESGMPKERFSAEFPKEGPSILRIQQVVRGDSAAYFCASSPTFLEKLFFGSGTQLSVL.

This chain connects TRBV27 to TRBJ1-6; 7 positions agree with TRBD1. Trimming cost V 5 bases and J 7 bases; bases outside gene matches: 5. Per the germline V gene, CDR1 is MNHEY and CDR2 is SMNVEV (reference sequence). The CDR3 runs to 14 residues. CDR3: CASSVRDRNSPLHF. In nucleotides, the CDR3 is TGTGCCAGCAGTGTCCGGGACAGAAATTCACCCCTCCACTTT.

CDR3 amino acids: CASSFNNDRAYYEQYF. DNA of the CDR3: TGTGCCAGCAGCTTTAATAATGACAGGGCGTACTACGAGCAGTACTTC. J is TRBJ2-7 and V is TRBV11-3, with 7 bases lining up with TRBD1. The CDR3 runs to 16 residues. V lost 3 bases, J lost 3 bases, and 11 bases stayed unmatched. Germline V gene lookup returns CDR1 SGHNT and CDR2 YENEEA.

The rearrangement joins TRBV6-5 to TRBJ2-7; 7 bases match TRBD1. Germline lookup yields CDR1 MNHEY and CDR2 SVGAGI. V dropped 3 bases and J dropped 3; count of bases not matched to a gene: 5. This CDR3 contains 14 residues. The CDR3 loop reads CASSYSRQGYEQYF. The CDR3 DNA follows: TGTGCCAGCAGTTATAGCAGACAGGGCTACGAGCAGTACTTC.

The CDR3 DNA reads TGCGCCAGCAGCCTGGGACAGGCAAACACTGGAAACACCATATATTTT. As protein: CASSLGQANTGNTIYF. The rearrangement joins TRBV5-1 to TRBJ1-3, with 8 bases fitting TRBD1. This CDR3 region has 16 residues. Losses at the gene ends were 4 bases for V and 2 bases for J; bases not matched to a gene: 8. The germline gives CDR1 SGHRS, CDR2 YFSETQ.

This sequence joins TRBV6-1 and TRBJ1-3; weak D call: TRBD1 (6 bases). V was cut by 3 bases and J by 2 bases, with 8 bases left in between. The CDR3 covers 14 residues. Per the germline V gene, CDR1 is MNHNS and CDR2 is SASEGT. The CDR3 sequence: CASSDRGAGNTIYF. CDR3 bases: TGTGCCAGCAGTGACAGGGGAGCTGGAAACACCATATATTTT.

This sequence joins TRBV6-6 and TRBJ1-1; 7 bases align to TRBD1. Germline assignment: CDR1 MNHNY and CDR2 SVGAGI (reference sequence). The V gene end was trimmed by 6 bases and the J gene end by 2 bases; junction bases not matched to a gene: 3. The CDR3 is 13 residues long. Here the CDR3 reads CASSHRGNTEAFF. The CDR3 nucleotides are TGTGCCAGCAGCCACAGGGGAAACACTGAAGCTTTCTTT.

The rearrangement links TRBV5-5 to TRBJ1-1; D unclear. The CDR3 runs 14 residues. V dropped 1 base and J dropped 8 bases, with 15 bases sitting between them. Germline-derived CDR1 and CDR2 are SGHKS and YYEKEE (reference sequence). CDR3 region: CASSLRREGVEAFF. The CDR3, as DNA: TGTGCCAGCAGCTTGAGGCGGGAGGGAGTCGAAGCTTTCTTT. Using reference TRBV5-5 and TRBJ1-1 for the parts outside the CDR3, the full variable domain is DAGVTQSPTHLIKTRGQQVTLRCSPISGHKSVSWYQQVLGQGPQFIFQYYEKEERGRGNFPDRFSARQFPNYSSELNVNALLLGDSALYLCASSLRREGVEAFFGQGTRLTVV.

The chain couples TRBV27 to TRBJ2-7, with 15 bases that match TRBD2. Germline V lookup: CDR1 MNHEY, CDR2 SMNVEV (reference sequence). The CDR3 spans 17 residues. The junction had 7 bases not matched to a gene; V was cut back by 5 bases and J by 2 bases. CDR3 in DNA: TGTGCCAGCAGTATACGGACTAGCGGGAGGGGGACCTACGAGCAGTACTTC. Translating gives CASSIRTSGRGTYEQYF.

In this sample, this clone turned up once. The V call is TRBV7-9, the J call TRBJ2-5; D unresolved. This CDR3 region has 14 residues. V shed 3 bases and J shed 2 bases, with 10 bases lying between them. Per germline, CDR1 SEHNR and CDR2 FQNEAQ (reference sequence). The CDR3 loop reads CASSFQWAQETQYF. CDR3 DNA: TGTGCCAGCAGCTTTCAGTGGGCTCAAGAGACCCAGTACTTC.

The chain recombines TRBV7-9 with TRBJ2-2; possibly TRBD1 for D (7 bases). Between the trimmed V and J ends, which lost 3 bases and 3 bases, there was a span of 11 bases. Germline V CDR1 and CDR2: SEHNR, FQNEAQ (reference sequence). The CDR3 consists of 15 residues. The CDR3, as DNA: TGTGCCAGCAGCTTCCGCAGGGGGGACACCGGGGAGCTGTTTTTT. Translation gives CASSFRRGDTGELFF.

The chain carries TRBV11-1 and TRBJ1-2; the match to TRBD1 covers 7 bases. Germline V gene lookup returns CDR1 SGHAT and CDR2 FQDESV (reference sequence). V shed 6 bases, J shed 6 bases, and the junction held 10 bases outside the gene matches. The CDR3 consists of 14 residues. The CDR3 region is CASRPEVGGDGYTF. The CDR3 coding sequence is TGTGCCAGCAGACCCGAGGTAGGGGGCGATGGCTACACCTTC.

This chain uses TRBV7-9 with TRBJ2-2; a weak D match, TRBD1 (5 bases). V was clipped by 6 bases and J by 5 bases, with 16 bases between them. The germline CDR1 and CDR2 sequences are SEHNR and FQNEAQ (reference sequence). The CDR3 totals 15 residues. The CDR3 DNA reads as TGTGCCAGCAGTCTCGGAAGGGGTCATACCGGGGAGCTGTTTTTT. Translating gives CASSLGRGHTGELFF.

The CDR3 DNA reads as TGTGCCAGCAGTTCAATCGGCGGGGAGCTGTTTTTT. It yields the protein CASSSIGGELFF. The J gene is TRBJ2-2, the V gene TRBV6-5; D is unclear. With 4 bases removed from V and 7 bases from J, the gap between germline ends came to 7 bases. Germline CDR1 and CDR2: MNHEY and SVGAGI. This CDR3 spans 12 amino acids.

The chain uses TRBV7-2 and TRBJ2-6, with TRBD1 identical over 8 bases. This CDR3 has 19 residues. Germline CDR1 is SGHTA and CDR2 is FQGNSA. Trimming at V came to 2 bases and at J to 0 bases, leaving 9 bases not matched to a gene. Here the CDR3 reads CASSLKLAGGLSGANVLTF. CDR3 DNA: TGTGCCAGCAGCTTAAAGTTAGCAGGGGGCCTCTCTGGGGCCAACGTCCTGACTTTC. Supplemented by reference TRBV7-2 and TRBJ2-6, the full variable domain reads GAGVSQSPSNKVTEKGKDVELRCDPISGHTALYWYRQSLGQGLEFLIYFQGNSAPDKSGLPSDRFSAERTGGSVSTLTIQRTQQEDSAVYLCASSLKLAGGLSGANVLTFGAGSRLTVL.

The chain links TRBV6-5 to TRBJ2-3; the match to TRBD1 covers 7 bases. V gave up 6 bases and J gave up 1 base; unmatched junction bases: 7. Germline CDR1 and CDR2: MNHEY and SVGAGI. The CDR3 has 15 residues. Here the CDR3 reads CASSFRDSRTDTQYF. The CDR3 nucleotides are TGTGCCAGCAGCTTCCGGGACAGCCGCACAGATACGCAGTATTTT.

This clone was counted once. V gene TRBV7-9 combines with J gene TRBJ1-3, with a weak D call TRBD1 (6 bases). The germline gives CDR1 SEHNR, CDR2 FQNEAQ (reference sequence). This CDR3 region has 16 residues. V gave up 5 bases and J gave up 0 bases, with 14 bases separating them. CDR3 nucleotides: TGTGCCAGCAGCCCGGCCGGGACACACTCTGGAAACACCATATATTTT. Amino acids: CASSPAGTHSGNTIYF. Variable domain in full (rest from reference TRBV7-9 and TRBJ1-3): DTGVSQNPRHKITKRGQNVTFRCDPISEHNRLYWYRQTLGQGPEFLTYFQNEAQLEKSRLLSDRFSAERPKGSFSTLEIQRTEQGDSAMYLCASSPAGTHSGNTIYFGEGSWLTVV.

This clone was counted a single time. This chain links TRBV29-1 with TRBJ1-1; 9 bases line up with TRBD1. The CDR3 has 13 residues. The germline V gene has CDR1 SQVTM and CDR2 ANQGSEA. J was trimmed by 4 bases and V by 7 bases; bases with no gene match: 7. The CDR3 DNA reads TGCAGCGGAACCCGACAGGGGGGCACTGAAGCTTTCTTT. Encoded protein: CSGTRQGGTEAFF.

V and J are TRBV5-5 and TRBJ2-1; tentatively, D is TRBD2 (5 bases). The CDR3 has 15 residues. Germline V lookup: CDR1 SGHKS, CDR2 YYEKEE (reference sequence). Deletions cut 1 base from V and 4 bases from J, with 12 bases between. CDR3 sequence: CASSLIAGLYNEQFF. DNA of the CDR3: TGTGCCAGCAGCTTGATTGCGGGCCTTTACAATGAGCAGTTCTTC.

CDR3 nucleotide sequence: TGTGCCAGCAGTGGGACTAGCGCTAACACCGGGGAGCTGTTTTTT. This codes for CASSGTSANTGELFF. The chain recombines TRBV9 with TRBJ2-2; 10 bases match TRBD2. CDR3 length: 15 residues. The germline V gene has CDR1 SGDLS and CDR2 YYNGEE. V shed 5 bases and J 2 bases; nucleotides not matched to a gene: 3.

This rearrangement joins TRBV30 to TRBJ1-5; no clear D. Germline V gene sequence: CDR1 GTSNPN, CDR2 SVGIG (reference sequence). This CDR3 spans 12 amino acids. The V end lost 2 bases, the J end lost 1 base, and 3 bases lay between the germline ends. The chain's CDR3 is CAWSPSNQPQHF. Here the CDR3 DNA reads TGTGCCTGGAGTCCAAGCAATCAGCCCCAGCATTTT.

V usage is TRBV4-1 and J usage is TRBJ2-1; 8 nucleotides line up with TRBD2. The germline gives CDR1 MGHRA, CDR2 YSYEKL. Unmatched junction bases numbered 13, after V lost 4 bases and J lost 5 bases. This CDR3 is 17 amino acids long. As DNA, the CDR3 is TGCGCCAGCAGCCGCCAAAATCCGGGACTAGTCGACAATGAGCAGTTCTTC. Protein sequence: CASSRQNPGLVDNEQFF.

This clone came up once. This sequence joins TRBV30 and TRBJ1-4; D gene uncertain. Germline CDR1 is GTSNPN and CDR2 is SVGIG (reference sequence). V dropped 6 bases and J dropped 5 bases, with 13 bases sitting between them. The length of the CDR3 is 13 residues. CDR3 sequence: CACNNGENEKLFF. The CDR3 bases are TGTGCCTGTAACAACGGGGAAAATGAAAAACTGTTTTTT. The full variable domain, completed using reference TRBV30 and TRBJ1-4, is SQTIHQWPATLVQPVGSPLSLECTVEGTSNPNLYWYRQAAGRGLQLLFYSVGIGQISSEVPQNLSASRPQDRQFILSSKKLLLSDSGFYLCACNNGENEKLFFGSGTQLSVL.

The chain couples TRBV27 to TRBJ2-7; possible D gene TRBD2, 5 bases. V was cut by 6 bases and J by 2 bases, with 20 bases left in between. The CDR3 has 16 residues. Germline loops: CDR1 MNHEY, CDR2 SMNVEV (reference sequence). CDR3 amino acids: CASRALGSDLPYEQYF. The DNA for the CDR3 is TGTGCCAGCAGGGCCTTGGGTAGCGACCTTCCCTACGAGCAGTACTTC.

This chain joins TRBV7-2 and TRBJ1-4; D call uncertain. Germline values: CDR1 SGHTA, CDR2 FQGNSA. CDR3 length: 16 amino acids. Trimming left V 1 base short and J 8 bases short, with 17 bases between. The DNA of the CDR3 is TGTGCCAGCAGCTTAGGCGTGACTCAGGCGGGAGAAAAACTGTTTTTT. This translates into CASSLGVTQAGEKLFF.